Listed here are 15 T cell receptor beta chains from one sample, sequenced in a study of blood T cell repertoires in COVID-19. The repertoire was sequenced with immunoSEQ multiplex PCR; TCRdb's copy has only in-frame clones and lacks some. This table has about 160,000 clones, around 80% appearing once. The sequenced sample was peripheral blood. The receptors derive from a man in his sixties with acute or convalescent COVID-19.

The chain uses TRBV28 and TRBJ1-2; the match to TRBD1 covers 9 bases. Germline CDR1 MDHEN, CDR2 SYDVKM. After removal of 3 bases from V and 2 bases from J, the junction contained 1 base not matched to a gene. CDR3 length: 14 residues. This CDR3 reads CASSLTGGNYGYTF. The DNA for the CDR3 is TGTGCCAGCAGTTTGACAGGGGGAAACTATGGCTACACCTTC.

This clone was found a few times. V gene TRBV6-2 or TRBV6-3 combines with J gene TRBJ2-2; 13 bases align to TRBD2. Germline-derived CDR1 and CDR2 are MNHEY and SVGEGT. The junction had 13 bases not matched to a gene; V was cut back by 2 bases and J by 4 bases. The CDR3 has 20 amino acids. The CDR3 protein is CASSYPRLAGGPRATGELFF. For the CDR3, the DNA is TGTGCCAGCAGTTACCCCAGACTAGCGGGGGGCCCGCGAGCCACCGGGGAGCTGTTTTTT.

The sample holds one count of this clone. V and J are TRBV9 and TRBJ1-2; 7 bases are shared with TRBD1. Germline CDR1 SGDLS, CDR2 YYNGEE. This CDR3 contains 13 residues. Unmatched junction bases numbered 4, after V lost 0 bases and J lost 8 bases. The CDR3 DNA sequence: TGTGCCAGCAGCGTAGGACAGGGCTACGGCTACACCTTC. Its protein is CASSVGQGYGYTF.

V is TRBV6-5 and J is TRBJ2-1, with TRBD2 matching over 8 bases. The CDR3 loop spans 12 amino acids. The V and J ends lost 7 bases and 7 bases, in that order; junction bases with no gene match: 3. Germline CDR1 reads MNHEY; CDR2 reads SVGAGI. CDR3 sequence: CASTSGFNEQFF. The CDR3 DNA is TGTGCCAGCACTAGCGGGTTTAATGAGCAGTTCTTC.

The J gene is TRBJ1-2, the V gene TRBV4-3; tentative D call: TRBD1 (6 bases). CDR3 length equals 14 residues. Germline assignment: CDR1 LGHNA and CDR2 YSLEER. V lost 4 bases and J 6 bases, leaving 15 bases between the germline ends. The chain's CDR3 is CASSRLTGYDGYTF. The CDR3 nucleotides are TGCGCCAGCAGCCGCCTTACAGGGTACGATGGCTACACCTTC.

The table lists this clone with a few counts. This chain joins TRBV5-5 and TRBJ2-7; 10 nucleotides match TRBD1. The CDR3 runs 14 residues. Germline CDR1 is SGHKS and CDR2 is YYEKEE (reference sequence). V lost 2 bases to trimming and J lost 4 bases; unmatched junction nucleotides: 3. Here the CDR3 reads CASSFRDRGYEQYF. The CDR3 nucleotides are TGTGCCAGCAGCTTCCGGGACAGGGGTTACGAGCAGTACTTC. The entire variable domain, with the rest obtained from reference TRBV5-5 and TRBJ2-7, is as follows: DAGVTQSPTHLIKTRGQQVTLRCSPISGHKSVSWYQQVLGQGPQFIFQYYEKEERGRGNFPDRFSARQFPNYSSELNVNALLLGDSALYLCASSFRDRGYEQYFGPGTRLTVT.

This clone has a handful of counts. The chain combines TRBV2 with TRBJ2-5; unclear D gene. Germline V lookup: CDR1 SNHLY, CDR2 FYNNEI. The CDR3 sequence is 11 residues long. V lost 4 bases, J lost 3 bases, and 3 bases lay in between. The CDR3 region has the DNA TGTGCCAGCAGTGCTGAAGAGACCCAGTACTTC. This sequence encodes CASSAEETQYF.

The CDR3 region is CASSGGHVNSPLHF. In nucleotides, the CDR3 is TGTGCCAGCAGTGGGGGACACGTTAATTCACCCCTCCACTTT. The chain recombines TRBV25-1 with TRBJ1-6; weak D call: TRBD1 (6 bases). This CDR3 is built from 14 residues. Deletions cut 4 bases from V and 6 bases from J, with 10 bases between. Germline-derived CDR1 and CDR2 are MGHDK and SYGVNS.

The chain combines TRBV5-6 with TRBJ2-1; 9 nucleotides match TRBD1. Germline V gene lookup returns CDR1 SGHDT and CDR2 YYEEEE. V was pared by 0 bases and J by 4 bases, with 8 bases of the junction left unmatched. The CDR3 runs 17 residues. CDR3 loop: CASSLAIGTGIYNEQFF. In DNA form, the CDR3 reads TGTGCCAGCAGCTTGGCGATAGGGACAGGGATTTACAATGAGCAGTTCTTC.

The chain employs TRBV5-1 and TRBJ1-4; 11 nucleotides align to TRBD1. After removal of 0 bases from V and 0 bases from J, the junction contained 7 bases not matched to a gene. CDR3 length: 19 amino acids. Germline values: CDR1 SGHRS, CDR2 YFSETQ. CDR3 DNA sequence: TGCGCCAGCAGCTTGGCCAGGGACAGGGGGTTATCAACTAATGAAAAACTGTTTTTT. The encoded protein is CASSLARDRGLSTNEKLFF.

This clone has only one observation. The chain couples TRBV6-5 to TRBJ2-7; a possible D gene is TRBD1 (6 bases). This CDR3 spans 15 amino acids. Germline V gene data show CDR1 as MNHEY and CDR2 as SVGAGI. With 5 bases removed from V and 0 bases from J, the gap between germline ends came to 14 bases. CDR3 loop: CASSQSGTLSYEQYF. CDR3 nucleotide sequence: TGTGCCAGCAGTCAATCCGGGACACTCTCCTACGAGCAGTACTTC.

CDR3 nucleotide sequence: TGTGCCAGCAGCTTTTACAGCCTCTCTGGGGCCAACGTCCTGACTTTC. It encodes CASSFYSLSGANVLTF. The chain employs TRBV7-9 and TRBJ2-6; no definite D call. Germline V CDR1 and CDR2: SEHNR, FQNEAQ (reference sequence). This CDR3 has 16 residues. Trimming removed 3 bases at V and 0 bases at J, with 9 bases between. The full variable domain, its missing parts supplied by reference TRBV7-9 and TRBJ2-6, is DTGVSQNPRHKITKRGQNVTFRCDPISEHNRLYWYRQTLGQGPEFLTYFQNEAQLEKSRLLSDRFSAERPKGSFSTLEIQRTEQGDSAMYLCASSFYSLSGANVLTFGAGSRLTVL.

The chain has TRBV19 and TRBJ2-7, with 7 bases fitting TRBD1. J was trimmed by 2 bases and V by 5 bases; bases with no gene match: 6. Germline V lookup: CDR1 LNHDA, CDR2 SQIVND (reference sequence). CDR3 length equals 14 residues. In nucleotides, the CDR3 is TGTGCCAGTAGTCGACAGGGAAGTACCTACGAGCAGTACTTC. Amino acid sequence: CASSRQGSTYEQYF.

This chain links TRBV6-2 or TRBV6-3 with TRBJ2-3, with TRBD2 identical over 8 bases. V trimming: 2 bases; J trimming: 1 base; junction bases outside the gene matches: 17. The CDR3 length is 20 residues. From germline, CDR1 is MNHEY and CDR2 SVGEGT. The chain's CDR3 is CASSYPGVAGISSRTDTQYF. CDR3 sequence (DNA): TGTGCCAGCAGTTACCCCGGCGTAGCGGGGATATCCTCCCGCACAGATACGCAGTATTTT.

This sequence joins TRBV4-2 and TRBJ1-5, with D unresolved. Germline V lookup: CDR1 LGHNA, CDR2 YNFKEQ. The germline V and J ends were trimmed by 2 bases and 3 bases, with 14 bases remaining between them. The CDR3 runs to 16 residues. CDR3: CASSQPVRGINQPQHF. The CDR3 DNA sequence: TGTGCCAGCAGCCAACCCGTGCGAGGAATCAATCAGCCCCAGCATTTT.